The T cell receptor (beta chain) under discussion was sequenced for a study of Ad26.COV2.S vaccination and SARS-CoV-2 variants (TCRdb year 2021). Regarding the complete study: Donors in the vaccine arm were drawn from COV1001, a multicentre, randomized, double-blind, placebo-controlled phase I-IIa trial testing Ad26.COV2.S in healthy adults. Ad26.COV2.S was administered intramuscularly at a dose of 5x10^10 or 1x10^11 viral particles, either as one shot or as two shots given 56 days apart. TCRbeta repertoire sequencing served as the tool for gauging how specific and how broad the SARS-CoV-2-reactive T cell receptors were following Ad26.COV2.S vaccination. A total of 32 samples were included in the TCR-sequenced set, comprising some 20 Ad26.COV2.S vaccine recipients, 5 placebo recipients and 8 SARS-CoV-2 convalescent individuals. Trial participants were randomized into five groups of five, in which low-dose or high-dose Ad26.COV2.S was given once or twice, or placebo was given on both occasions. Throughout the experiments and outcome assessment, investigators stayed blinded to trial group allocation.

TCRbeta CDR3 regions were sequenced with the immunoSEQ Assay. After extraction, genomic DNA underwent amplification by bias-controlled multiplex PCR, followed by high-throughput sequencing. In the authors' own workflow: To quantify the absolute abundance of every unique TCRbeta CDR3 region, sequences were collapsed and filtered. T cell fraction was estimated by normalizing TCRbeta template counts to usable DNA, with usable DNA measured through amplification of reference genes found in all nucleated cells. Repertoire TCRs were annotated as SARS-CoV-2-specific when V gene, CDR3 amino acid sequence and J gene were exactly matched to a known reactive TCR set. The reference SARS-CoV-2 TCR set was derived from MIRA and filtered for enrichment in COVID-19-positive ImmuneCODE repertoires, a step that removed public or cross-reactive TCRs. Using the MIRA antigens, annotated TCRs were further analysed by specific ORF or by position within an ORF. Depth was the summed frequency of annotated unique rearrangements, while breadth was defined as annotated unique rearrangements over total unique productive rearrangements. Group comparisons of TCR breadth used two-sided Wilcoxon rank-sum tests. The table was pulled from immuneACCESS by TCRdb, which kept in-frame rearrangements only. Such tables lose some clones; where checked, under half of the loss comes from unresolved V genes, and the rest has no known cause. V, J and clone size were drawn from that table, and D and trimming were deduced from the DNA. The table for this sample lists fewer than 500,000 clones; 90% of them were counted only once. The top ten clonotypes cover about 4.5% of the sample.

Study-wide findings and limitations: The study lacked the statistical power to compare responses across vaccine doses or regimens. Compared with placebo recipients, Ad26.COV2.S recipients showed higher spike-specific TCR breadth (P = 0.0014). Substantial breadth of spike-specific CD8+ and CD4+ T cell responses was reported after vaccination. Vaccine and placebo recipients had similar non-spike TCR breadth, a finding consistent with the vaccine containing only spike. It was noted by the authors that total T cell responses may have been underestimated by the TCR breadth and depth analyses.

CDR1 and CDR2 were assigned from the germline V gene as SGHTA and FQGNSA. V loses 1 base of germline sequence and J loses 6 bases, and the interval between the two ends is 9 bases. The CDR3 has 14 amino acids, counting the end cysteine and phenylalanine. Of all the DNA, just the CDR3 is kept, 42 bases in frame from base 1. The treatment or condition label here, explained by the study, means: around 19 received Ad26.COV2.S at low or high dose, single or two shots; about 5 received placebo; per-sample allocation not given. Repertoires of vaccine and placebo recipients were sequenced from samples taken on day 63 after the first injection. In Cohort 1b, more than 20 adults aged 18-55 years were enrolled at a single site in Boston, USA, between 29 July and 7 August 2020. As a vaccine, Ad26.COV2.S was a replication-incompetent adenovirus type 26 vector that expressed a prefusion-stabilized SARS-CoV-2 spike protein derived from the original Wuhan strain.

Note on this clone: Its antigen target is currently unknown. Base qualities are not recorded, but no much larger clone differs from it by a single base.

Sequencing used peripheral blood, obtained in a trial of Ad26.COV2.S vaccine versus placebo. The sequence is built from TRBV7-2 and TRBJ2-2, with the D gene not clear enough to name. The sequence was obtained from a person between 18 and 65 years old who received the Ad26.COV2.S COVID-19 vaccine or a placebo. The bases are TGTGCCAGCAGCTTAGTGGGAAATGCCGGGGAGCTGTTTTTT. This gives the protein CASSLVGNAGELFF. Joined to the reference TRBV7-2 and TRBJ2-2 proteins, this CDR3 gives the full variable domain: GAGVSQSPSNKVTEKGKDVELRCDPISGHTALYWYRQSLGQGLEFLIYFQGNSAPDKSGLPSDRFSAERTGGSVSTLTIQRTQQEDSAVYLCASSLVGNAGELFFGEGSRLTVL.